One sample yielded the 32 T cell receptor beta chains listed below, sequenced in a study of beta chain features in type 1 diabetes. Study conclusions and caveats: Type 1 diabetes patients had TCRB CDR3s that were shorter (moderately but significantly so) in all four CD4+ subsets.

Since all of the isolated RNA was reverse transcribed, expressed TCRB transcripts were what got sequenced. Generated by immunoSEQ multiplex PCR, the TCRdb table keeps only in-frame clones and is missing some. The sample lists roughly 180,000 clones, less than 10% occurring once. Their antigens are not known. Sequenced material: central memory CD4+ T cells from blood. The source of these receptors is a man between 18 and 35 years old with type 1 diabetes.

J is TRBJ2-7 and V is TRBV18; tentative D call: TRBD1 (6 bases). Per the germline V gene, CDR1 is KGHSH and CDR2 is LQKENI. Trimming pared 6 bases from V and 2 bases from J, leaving 26 bases between. The CDR3 extends over 18 amino acids. CDR3 in amino acids: CASSPLGGTSTGAYEQYF. The DNA for the CDR3 is TGTGCCAGCTCCCCCTTAGGGGGAACCTCGACCGGGGCCTACGAGCAGTACTTC.

In its sample, this clone was seen a few times. The rearrangement joins TRBV29-1 to TRBJ2-5; D gene ambiguous. V was shortened by 4 bases and J by 5 bases, with 14 bases between the two germline ends. Germline CDR1 SQVTM, CDR2 ANQGSEA. This CDR3 region has 13 residues. The DNA of the CDR3 is TGCAGCGTTGGGCTAGGAGTGTGGGAGACCCAGTACTTC. It encodes CSVGLGVWETQYF.

There are a few counts of this clone. The genes are TRBV10-3 and TRBJ1-1, with unresolved D. CDR1 and CDR2 (germline): ENHRY, SYGVKD. V shed 6 bases and J shed 1 base, with 9 bases lying between them. The CDR3 totals 13 residues. The CDR3, as DNA: TGTGCCATCAGGACGGCGGAGAACACTGAAGCTTTCTTT. It translates to CAIRTAENTEAFF.

The genes are TRBV7-2 and TRBJ2-5, with 8 bases lining up with TRBD2. V lost 5 bases and J lost 4; bases outside the gene matches: 12. The CDR3 contains 16 residues. The V gene's germline CDR1 is SGHTA and CDR2 FQGNSA. The CDR3 nucleotides are TGTGCCAGCAGCCCGTGGAACGGGGGGGCGGGAGAGACCCAGTACTTC. It yields the protein CASSPWNGGAGETQYF. Supplemented by reference TRBV7-2 and TRBJ2-5, the full variable domain reads GAGVSQSPSNKVTEKGKDVELRCDPISGHTALYWYRQSLGQGLEFLIYFQGNSAPDKSGLPSDRFSAERTGGSVSTLTIQRTQQEDSAVYLCASSPWNGGAGETQYFGPGTRLLVL.

Concerning this clone: The sample contains more than one DNA sequence encoding this CDR3. This chain uses TRBV11-2 with TRBJ2-5, with D unclear. V lost 3 bases and J lost 3, with 8 bases in between. CDR3 length: 13 amino acids. Germline lookup yields CDR1 SGHAT and CDR2 FQNNGV. This CDR3 reads CASSFSGEETQYF. The CDR3 nucleotides are TGTGCCAGCAGCTTTTCCGGAGAAGAGACCCAGTACTTC.

Note on this clone: One junction end does not reproduce the germline sequence, and a read error may be involved. The chain joins TRBV5-4 to TRBJ2-6, with 8 bases fitting TRBD1. CDR1 is SGHNT, CDR2 YYREEE, per germline (reference sequence). The CDR3 length is 16 residues. The CDR3 loop is CASSQPTGAGANVLTF. DNA of the CDR3: TGCGCCAGCAGCCAACCGACAGGGGCTGGGGCCAACGTCCTGACTTTC.

The rearrangement joins TRBV4-1 to TRBJ1-5; weak D call: TRBD1 (6 bases). This CDR3 has 16 amino acids. CDR1 is MGHRA, CDR2 YSYEKL, per germline. The V and J ends lost 3 bases and 6 bases respectively, with 18 bases between them. The CDR3 coding sequence is TGCGCCAGCAGCCAGTCGGACGGGGGGCGCGGTCAGCCCCAGCATTTT. The encoded protein is CASSQSDGGRGQPQHF.

The chain uses TRBV18 and TRBJ1-1, with D hard to call. The germline gives CDR1 KGHSH, CDR2 LQKENI. CDR3 size: 11 residues. Trimming shortened V by 3 bases and J by 8 bases, and 7 bases separated the two germline ends. The DNA of the CDR3 is TGTGCCAGCTCACCCGAGAGAGAAGCTTTCTTT. Amino acids: CASSPEREAFF.

This clone has only a few counts. The genes are TRBV19 and TRBJ2-7; D is possibly TRBD2 (6 bases). The germline V gene encodes CDR1 LNHDA and CDR2 SQIVND (reference sequence). This CDR3 spans 13 amino acids. V lost 11 bases and J 1 base, leaving 15 bases between the germline ends. CDR3 coding DNA: TGTGCCCTTAATTCGGGGGAGTCCTACGAGCAGTACTTC. This gives the protein CALNSGESYEQYF.

This rearrangement joins TRBV15 to TRBJ1-5, with 10 bases matching TRBD1. The CDR3 totals 20 residues. The V gene end was trimmed by 5 bases and the J gene end by 0 bases; junction bases not matched to a gene: 16. CDR1 is LNHNV, CDR2 YYDKDF, per germline (reference sequence). The CDR3 reads CATSRGGGQGTRGSNQPQHF. CDR3 DNA sequence: TGTGCCACCAGCCGAGGTGGGGGACAGGGGACACGAGGTAGCAATCAGCCCCAGCATTTT.

This clone was picked up a small number of times. Distinct nucleotide sequences in the sample also encode this CDR3. The V gene is TRBV18, the J gene TRBJ2-7; possible D gene TRBD1, 6 bases. The CDR3 contains 15 residues. Trimming stripped 2 bases from V and 2 bases from J, with 13 bases between. The germline V gene encodes CDR1 KGHSH and CDR2 LQKENI. Here the CDR3 DNA reads TGTGCCAGCTCACCAGCGCGAGGGGGAACCTACGAGCAGTACTTC. Translation gives CASSPARGGTYEQYF. Filled out from reference TRBV18 and TRBJ2-7, the complete variable domain reads NAGVMQNPRHLVRRRGQEARLRCSPMKGHSHVYWYRQLPEEGLKFMVYLQKENIIDESGMPKERFSAEFPKEGPSILRIQQVVRGDSAAYFCASSPARGGTYEQYFGPGTRLTVT.

This clone was seen more than once but under ten times. CDR3 amino acids: CASSLEQGQPQHF. In DNA, the CDR3 is TGTGCCAGCAGCTTGGAGCAGGGTCAGCCCCAGCATTTT. The rearrangement links TRBV11-2 to TRBJ1-5, with a tentative D call TRBD1 (5 bases). This CDR3 contains 13 residues. Germline loops: CDR1 SGHAT, CDR2 FQNNGV. V was trimmed by 3 bases and J by 6 bases, leaving 9 bases between them.

This clone was recorded a few times. The chain carries TRBV18 and TRBJ1-2, with D unclear. In germline, CDR1 is KGHSH, CDR2 LQKENI. V lost 2 bases to trimming and J lost 7 bases, with 17 bases between them. This CDR3 has 15 residues. As DNA, the CDR3 is TGTGCCAGCTCACCAGTCATAGATAACTATGGTGGCTACACCTTC. It codes for CASSPVIDNYGGYTF.

This clone was seen more than once but under ten times. CDR3 nucleotide sequence: TGTGCCAGTAGTATTCCGACAGGGGGCAACTATGGCTACACCTTC. Its translation: CASSIPTGGNYGYTF. The chain employs TRBV19 and TRBJ1-2; 10 bases map to TRBD1. CDR3 length: 15 amino acids. Germline V CDR1 and CDR2: LNHDA, SQIVND (reference sequence). V dropped 3 bases and J dropped 2; count of bases not matched to a gene: 3.

This clone was recorded many times. The chain couples TRBV7-9 to TRBJ2-3, with 14 bases identical to TRBD2. The CDR3 is made up of 16 amino acids. The V gene end was trimmed by 4 bases and the J gene end by 4 bases; junction bases not matched to a gene: 4. Germline V lookup: CDR1 SEHNR, CDR2 FQNEAQ (reference sequence). CDR3 protein: CASSSGLAGVSDTQYF. For the CDR3, the DNA is TGTGCCAGCAGCTCGGGACTAGCGGGAGTCTCAGATACGCAGTATTTT.

This clone was seen only a few times. The chain recombines TRBV30 with TRBJ2-5; 8 bases agree with TRBD2. J gave up 1 base and V 3 bases, and 16 bases lay outside the gene matches. CDR3 length: 18 residues. The germline CDR1 and CDR2 sequences are GTSNPN and SVGIG (reference sequence). The CDR3 loop is CAWSWDAWTSLPQETQYF. As DNA, the CDR3 is TGTGCCTGGAGCTGGGACGCCTGGACTAGCCTCCCCCAAGAGACCCAGTACTTC.

This clone was counted a few times. The chain employs TRBV19 and TRBJ1-2; D might be TRBD1 (6 bases). The CDR3 spans 15 residues. Trimming pared 10 bases from V and 4 bases from J, leaving 22 bases between. Germline CDR1 LNHDA, CDR2 SQIVND (reference sequence). The CDR3 reads CATRPRGSLAYGYTF. The CDR3 DNA sequence: TGTGCCACCCGTCCCAGGGGCAGTTTAGCCTATGGCTACACCTTC.

This clone was observed a handful of times. CDR3 sequence: CASSLSRHTEAFF. CDR3 in DNA: TGTGCCAGCAGCTTATCCAGGCACACTGAAGCTTTCTTT. The chain couples TRBV7-2 to TRBJ1-1; D is ambiguous. V was clipped by 2 bases and J by 3 bases, with 7 bases between them. Germline assignment: CDR1 SGHTA and CDR2 FQGNSA. This CDR3 comprises 13 residues.

This clone was counted only a few times. J is TRBJ1-2 and V is TRBV6-5, with D unclear. Trimming stripped 3 bases from V and 2 bases from J, with 7 bases between. CDR1 MNHEY and CDR2 SVGAGI come from the germline V gene. The CDR3 has 13 residues. CDR3 DNA: TGTGCCAGCAGTTATTACAGAAACTATGGCTACACCTTC. Translating gives CASSYYRNYGYTF.

This clone was recorded at least ten times. The sample holds other DNA sequences that translate to the same CDR3. The V gene is TRBV30, the J gene TRBJ1-5; perhaps TRBD1 as D (5 bases). Germline V lookup: CDR1 GTSNPN, CDR2 SVGIG (reference sequence). V lost 0 bases to trimming and J lost 3 bases, with 6 bases between them. This CDR3 has 13 residues. CDR3 DNA sequence: TGTGCCTGGAGTGTGGACACCAATCAGCCCCAGCATTTT. Its protein product is CAWSVDTNQPQHF.

This clone turned up a few times. The J gene is TRBJ2-7, the V gene TRBV18, with D possibly matching TRBD2 (6 bases). The ends were cut back, 6 bases at V and 0 bases at J, with 12 bases in the middle. Germline values: CDR1 KGHSH, CDR2 LQKENI. The CDR3 length is 14 residues. The CDR3 DNA sequence: TGTGCCAGCTCGCCTAGCGTCAACTCCTACGAGCAGTACTTC. It codes for CASSPSVNSYEQYF.

CDR3 DNA sequence: TGTGCCAGCAGCCGGGGACTAGCGGGGGCCATCTCCTACAATGAGCAGTTCTTC. It yields the protein CASSRGLAGAISYNEQFF. The V and J genes are TRBV5-4 and TRBJ2-1, with 14 bases fitting TRBD2. Germline trimming cut 4 bases from V and 0 bases from J; bases unmatched to any gene: 6. The CDR3 covers 18 residues. Germline values: CDR1 SGHNT, CDR2 YYREEE (reference sequence).

This chain connects TRBV5-1 to TRBJ2-5, with TRBD1 matching over 7 bases. The CDR3 extends over 16 amino acids. Per germline, CDR1 SGHRS and CDR2 YFSETQ. The ends lost 1 base at V and 4 bases at J; junction bases unmatched: 10. The CDR3 sequence is CASSLLDTGVGETQYF. The CDR3 DNA reads as TGCGCCAGCAGCTTGTTAGACACAGGGGTGGGAGAGACCCAGTACTTC.

The J gene is TRBJ1-1, the V gene TRBV4-2; D is undetermined. This CDR3 contains 14 residues. The V and J ends lost 1 base and 1 base respectively, with 7 bases between them. Germline V gene sequence: CDR1 LGHNA, CDR2 YNFKEQ. CDR3 sequence (DNA): TGTGCCAGCAGCCAAGTTCCGGGGAACACTGAAGCTTTCTTT. Amino acids: CASSQVPGNTEAFF.

This clone appeared a few times. V gene TRBV25-1 combines with J gene TRBJ2-5; TRBD1 matches at 8 bases. V gave up 3 bases and J gave up 4 bases; unmatched junction bases: 4. The CDR3 contains 14 residues. CDR1 is MGHDK, CDR2 SYGVNS, per germline. This CDR3 is CASSDPTGGETQYF. The DNA of the CDR3 is TGTGCCAGCAGTGACCCAACAGGGGGAGAGACCCAGTACTTC.

This clone was found a few times. The chain couples TRBV5-1 to TRBJ1-2, with TRBD1 identical over 10 bases. Germline V gene lookup returns CDR1 SGHRS and CDR2 YFSETQ. This CDR3 has 13 residues. The junction had 5 bases not matched to a gene; V was cut back by 4 bases and J by 8 bases. CDR3 sequence: CASSRQGAEGYTF. The DNA of the CDR3 is TGCGCCAGCAGCCGACAGGGGGCGGAGGGCTACACCTTC.

This chain joins TRBV7-8 and TRBJ1-2; D may be TRBD1 (5 bases). The CDR3 contains 12 residues. The V gene's germline CDR1 is SGHVS and CDR2 FQNEAQ. The CDR3 region has the DNA TGTGCTTCCGCAGGGATAAACTATGGCTACACCTTC. This sequence encodes CASAGINYGYTF.

The chain combines TRBV13 with TRBJ1-5, with D hard to call. The V gene lost 3 bases and the J gene lost 7 bases, with 10 bases spanning the gap. This CDR3 is 13 amino acids long. Germline V CDR1 and CDR2: PRHDT, FYEKMQ (reference sequence). CDR3 residues: CASSLGLGQPQHF. The CDR3 DNA reads as TGTGCCAGCAGCTTGGGTCTCGGGCAGCCCCAGCATTTT. The full variable domain, with the rest looked up from reference TRBV13 and TRBJ1-5, is AAGVIQSPRHLIKEKRETATLKCYPIPRHDTVYWYQQGPGQDPQFLISFYEKMQSDKGSIPDRFSAQQFSDYHSELNMSSLELGDSALYFCASSLGLGQPQHFGDGTRLSIL.

This clone has just a few counts. The chain carries TRBV5-4 and TRBJ2-7; TRBD1 matches 7 bases. The CDR3 has 13 residues. Losses at the gene ends were 5 bases for V and 1 base for J; bases not matched to a gene: 3. CDR1 SGHNT and CDR2 YYREEE come from the germline V gene (reference sequence). CDR3: CASRKQGSYEQYF. As DNA, the CDR3 is TGTGCCAGCAGAAAACAGGGGTCCTACGAGCAGTACTTC.

The rearrangement links TRBV9 to TRBJ2-7; D perhaps matches TRBD1 (6 bases). The germline gives CDR1 SGDLS, CDR2 YYNGEE. V was clipped by 0 bases and J by 6 bases, with 13 bases between them. This CDR3 region has 14 residues. Here the CDR3 reads CASSVDNRAGEQYF. The CDR3 DNA is TGTGCCAGCAGCGTAGATAACAGGGCAGGCGAGCAGTACTTC.

The genes are TRBV28 and TRBJ1-1; no definite D call. This CDR3 spans 12 amino acids. From germline, CDR1 is MDHEN and CDR2 SYDVKM. Trimming removed 7 bases at V and 3 bases at J, with 9 bases between. CDR3 residues: CASIGGDTEAFF. The CDR3 DNA follows: TGTGCCAGCATAGGAGGAGACACTGAAGCTTTCTTT. Drawing the rest from reference TRBV28 and TRBJ1-1, the complete variable domain is DVKVTQSSRYLVKRTGEKVFLECVQDMDHENMFWYRQDPGLGLRLIYFSYDVKMKEKGDIPEGYSVSREKKERFSLILESASTNQTSMYLCASIGGDTEAFFGQGTRLTVV.

The chain has TRBV7-8 and TRBJ2-4, with D unclear. Trimming pared 5 bases from V and 5 bases from J, leaving 10 bases between. Germline V lookup: CDR1 SGHVS, CDR2 FQNEAQ. The CDR3 loop spans 13 amino acids. The CDR3 coding sequence is TGTGCCAGCAGCACCTACAGTGAAAACATTCAGTACTTC. The encoded protein is CASSTYSENIQYF.